This T cell receptor beta chain stems from a study of T cell changes during pregnancy in multiple sclerosis. From germline, CDR1 is MDHEN and CDR2 SYDVKM. CDR3 length: 12 residues. V lost 10 bases and J lost 6; bases outside the gene matches: 3. The table came from immunoSEQ multiplex PCR; TCRdb's copy has only in-frame clones and leaves some out. The data show 90,000 or so clones, approximately 93% seen once. Sequencing used peripheral blood, obtained after pregnancy. The chain joins TRBV28 to TRBJ1-4; TRBD1 matches at 9 bases. The receptor was isolated from a female donor in good health, enrolled as a control in a pregnancy study. CDR3 DNA: TGTGCCACCAGGACAGGGGATGAAAAACTGTTTTTT. This codes for CATRTGDEKLFF.